Presented here are 8 T cell receptor beta chains from one specimen sequenced in a study of blood T cell repertoires in COVID-19. Assay: immunoSEQ multiplex PCR; the TCRdb copy retains only in-frame clones and omits some. The sample lists a few hundred thousand clones, 80% to 90% occurring once. The sequencing sample was made of peripheral blood. The source is a woman aged 50 to 60 with acute or convalescent COVID-19.

This sequence joins TRBV4-3 and TRBJ2-3, with 10 bases matching TRBD2. CDR1 and CDR2 from the germline V gene are LGHNA and YSLEER. The CDR3 is 16 amino acids. Germline trimming cut 5 bases from V and 0 bases from J; bases unmatched to any gene: 5. In DNA form, the CDR3 reads TGCGCCAGCAGCGCCGGGACTAGCGTCAGCACAGATACGCAGTATTTT. Its protein product is CASSAGTSVSTDTQYF.

The chain combines TRBV21-1 with TRBJ2-1; whether TRBD1, the table's D call, matches the DNA was not checked. TRBV21-1 is recorded as a pseudogene. This CDR3 is built from 15 residues. CDR3 sequence: CASRPRDNYTDEQFF. CDR3 DNA sequence: TGTGCCAGCAGACCCCGGGACAACTATACGGATGAGCAGTTCTTC.

J is TRBJ1-4 and V is TRBV4-2; TRBD1 aligns across 7 bases. The CDR3 totals 19 residues. The V gene's germline CDR1 is LGHNA and CDR2 YNFKEQ. V lost 3 bases and J lost 0; bases outside the gene matches: 13. CDR3 DNA: TGTGCCAGCAGCCATCTCCAGGGGGTTCAAACTGCAACTAATGAAAAACTGTTTTTT. It specifies CASSHLQGVQTATNEKLFF.

The chain uses TRBV28 and TRBJ1-2, with TRBD1 identical over 11 bases. The CDR3 consists of 18 residues. V trimming: 5 bases; J trimming: 2 bases; junction bases outside the gene matches: 13. Germline-derived CDR1 and CDR2 are MDHEN and SYDVKM. CDR3 in amino acids: CASSLPVGQGAGNYGYTF. As DNA, the CDR3 is TGTGCCAGCAGTCTCCCCGTCGGACAGGGGGCGGGAAACTATGGCTACACCTTC.

This clone appeared a single time. This rearrangement joins TRBV5-1 to TRBJ1-5; the D gene is possibly TRBD1 (6 bases). This CDR3 region has 15 residues. Germline V gene sequence: CDR1 SGHRS, CDR2 YFSETQ. Trimming removed 0 bases from V and 3 bases from J, with 10 bases in between. The CDR3 nucleotides read TGCGCCAGCAGCTTGGTCGGACAGTACAATCAGCCCCAGCATTTT. It translates to CASSLVGQYNQPQHF. Using reference TRBV5-1 and TRBJ1-5 for the parts outside the CDR3, the full variable domain is KAGVTQTPRYLIKTRGQQVTLSCSPISGHRSVSWYQQTPGQGLQFLFEYFSETQRNKGNFPGRFSGRQFSNSRSEMNVSTLELGDSALYLCASSLVGQYNQPQHFGDGTRLSIL.

This clone was recorded only once. This chain connects TRBV30 to TRBJ1-2, with a tentative D call TRBD1 (5 bases). Trimming removed 1 base at V and 4 bases at J, with 16 bases between. The CDR3 contains 15 residues. Per germline, CDR1 GTSNPN and CDR2 SVGIG (reference sequence). The CDR3 bases are TGTGCCTGGAGTGGAGACAGCCCGATCACCTATGGCTACACCTTC. It translates to CAWSGDSPITYGYTF.

The chain recombines TRBV27 with TRBJ2-1; 10 bases line up with TRBD2. Trimming at V came to 5 bases and at J to 7 bases, leaving 8 bases not matched to a gene. There are 15 residues in the CDR3. Germline V gene lookup returns CDR1 MNHEY and CDR2 SMNVEV (reference sequence). CDR3 DNA: TGTGCCAGCAGTCTACAAGCGGGAGGGTGGAATGAGCAGTTCTTC. Its translation is CASSLQAGGWNEQFF.

V is TRBV19 and J is TRBJ1-6, with D hard to call. Trimming pared 3 bases from V and 0 bases from J, leaving 9 bases between. Germline V gene lookup returns CDR1 LNHDA and CDR2 SQIVND (reference sequence). The CDR3 contains 16 residues. CDR3 amino acids: CASSMEGPSYNSPLHF. The DNA of the CDR3 is TGTGCCAGTAGTATGGAGGGTCCCTCCTATAATTCACCCCTCCACTTT. Full variable domain (missing parts from reference TRBV19 and TRBJ1-6): DGGITQSPKYLFRKEGQNVTLSCEQNLNHDAMYWYRQDPGQGLRLIYYSQIVNDFQKGDIAEGYSVSREKKESFPLTVTSAQKNPTAFYLCASSMEGPSYNSPLHFGNGTRLTVT.